This TCR beta chain was sequenced for a study of blood T cells in healthy people across ages (dated by TCRdb to about 2015). The study in broad terms: In model experiments, template switching captured roughly one uniquely barcoded TCR beta cDNA molecule for every two T cells. Age-related changes in TCR beta repertoire diversity were measured in the study by deep sequencing normalized with unique cDNA molecular identifiers. The donors were split into four age groups: young (average around 17 years), middle-aged (39), aged (approximately 59) and long-lived (roughly 77). Donors of different ages were randomly distributed across sequencing lanes to avoid experimental bias. For two donors (one aged 18 to 30 and one aged 80 or older), the study analyzed two additional independent replicas of 1 million unique cDNA reads from the same blood draw.

Notes on this clonotype: Its antigen specificity is not known. Germline and junction disagree at one end, which may indicate a read error.

From the germline V gene (reference sequence), CDR1 is GTSNPN and CDR2 is SVGIG. Including cysteine and phenylalanine, the CDR3 has 16 amino acids. The retained sequence is limited to the CDR3, 48 bases, with the frame set at the first base. General study outcomes and caveats: Estimates of total diversity based on one million sequenced T cells were regarded as lower bounds and as underestimates. Donor CMV infection status was unknown, potentially confounding age-related changes in expanded clonotypes. The long-lived group showed more naive CD4+ T cells, fewer expanded clones and increased TCR diversity than the aged group, suggesting age selection. Conclusive comparison of naive and antigen-experienced compartments was prevented by the profiling of bulk unsorted PBMCs. Observed TCR beta diversity per million T cells fell roughly linearly with age, and a significant reduction was already apparent by age about 38. The percentage of naive T cells measured by flow cytometry correlated strongly with observed TCR beta diversity.

Receptors were amplified or captured by 5' RACE. The sequencer was an Illumina HiSeq 2500. A second about 6 to 11 cycle PCR used a sample-barcoded 5' primer and a J-beta primer mix. A template-switch 5' adaptor carrying 12 random nucleotides introduced a unique molecular identifier onto each TCR beta cDNA molecule. Each sample yielded at least 2.5 million CDR3-containing paired-end reads. All of the RNA was converted into first-strand cDNA using the Mint cDNA synthesis kit, with a TRBC-specific oligonucleotide serving as the primer. Following uracil-DNA glycosylase treatment, all cDNA underwent a first 18-cycle PCR with the universal primers M1SS and BC2_uni_R. As for the original processing: Normalization of each sample was performed by random selection of 1 million high-quality reads, each carrying a distinct molecular identifier. Instead of being binned into consensus sequences, reads with shared molecular identifiers were discarded. MiTCR, with a Q25 quality threshold and the strictest error-elimination algorithm, was used for CDR3 identification, clonotype clustering and error correction. A nonparametric unseen species model with Euler transformation was used to estimate a lower bound on total TCR beta diversity. TCRdb took the public reads, trimmed them with fastp at Q25, ran MiXCR for clone calling and kept in-frame beta chains. Under each unique CDR3 protein, matching rows form one entry showing the most common genes and DNA. The V and J calls shown here were made by TCRdb, not taken from the authors' results. The sample table lists under 850,000 distinct CDR3 sequences, roughly 35% of them with a count of one. The top ten hold 10% to 15% of the sample.

The roughly 39 donors, aged about 6 to 95 years, were systemically healthy Caucasian individuals from Russia. Around 10 milliliters of peripheral blood were collected from each donor into EDTA-treated Vacutainer tubes. Ficoll-Paque density-gradient centrifugation was used to isolate PBMCs, with at least 6.5 million obtained per sample. Trizol reagent was used to extract total RNA from the PBMCs, yielding at least 6 micrograms per sample. Naive CD45RAhigh/CD27high T cell percentages were measured by flow cytometry on a PBMC aliquot from every donor. The sequence was collected from a man between 18 and 29 years old in good health. The rearranged segments are TRBV30 and TRBJ2-1, with 9 middle bases fitting TRBD2. Sequenced material: blood. The nucleotides are TGTGCCTGGTTGGGGGGAATAGCGGGGGCCTACAAGGAGCAGTTCTTC. Its product reads: CAWLGGIAGAYKEQFF.